This T cell receptor (beta chain) was obtained from a study of T-cell memory formation after mild COVID-19 listed by TCRdb under 2021. Study-level background: TCR sequence clusters from the two donors were found to be largely donor specific. In two donors, T-cell clones that expanded and contracted after mild COVID-19 were tracked by sequencing TCRalpha and TCRbeta repertoires over time. Two young, previously healthy adult volunteers made up the cohort, one male and one female.

PBMCs were isolated by Ficoll-Paque density gradient centrifugation. General findings and caveats noted by the study authors: Some responding clones were detected in pre-infection memory, which suggested that pre-existing cross-reactive memory T cells had joined the SARS-CoV-2 response. Contracting CD4+ clones were located mainly in the CM and EM memory subsets, whereas CD8+ clones were found to be enriched in EMRA. The study covered only a couple of mild cases, and larger cohorts including severe cases with pre-infection samples were considered necessary. Balanced CD4/CD8 phenotypes were observed for clones contracting from day 15 to 85, whereas a bias towards CD4+ was observed for a second wave of clones expanding from day 15 to 37. The second-wave clones that peaked on day 37 were not confirmed to be SARS-CoV-2 specific.

The sequencer listed for this sample is Illumina NovaSeq 6000. Using 5'RACE with constant-segment primers, TCRalpha and TCRbeta cDNA libraries were constructed, with sample barcodes and unique molecular identifiers added in the process. Trizol reagent was used to extract RNA from every sample. Libraries were amplified in two PCR steps, with a second sample barcode and Illumina TruSeq adapters added in the second step. Sequencing of the libraries was done on an Illumina NovaSeq, producing 2 x 150 bp paired-end reads. As for how the authors treated the data: Demultiplexing of reads and collapsing into UMI-guided consensus sequences were performed with migec v1.2.7. Using mixcr v2.1.11, the UMI consensuses were aligned to TRA and TRB V and J templates and assembled into clonotypes. Expanded or contracted clonotypes were those called significant by both edgeR and NoisET, with noise models trained on biological replicates. For edgeR calls, the thresholds were a false discovery rate-adjusted p below 0.01 and a log2 fold-change of 1. As an exploratory analysis of dynamics, max-normalized trajectories of the 1000 most abundant clonotypes were examined by PCA with hierarchical clustering. Each responding clone was given a CD4 or CD8 phenotype based on the CD4+ and CD8+ repertoires, which had been sequenced separately. TCRdb redid the processing of the public reads, applying fastp at Q25 and MiXCR, and retained in-frame beta chains. Rows are unified per CDR3 protein, each entry keeping the most common DNA and genes. It is TCRdb's table, rather than the study itself, that gives the V and J calls and clone size. Counted in this sample were 470,000 or so distinct CDR3 sequences; more than 15% of them appeared once. The ten largest clones represent approximately 21% of the sample.

Of note for this clonotype: Which antigen it targets is not known. No base-level quality is on record; no much larger clone is a single base apart.

Its CDR3 holds 15 amino acids, cysteine through phenylalanine. This entry keeps only the CDR3 DNA: 45 bases, framed from base 1. V is reduced by 4 bases and J by 0 bases, leaving a spacing of 14 bases between them. CDR1 and CDR2, per the germline V gene, are SQVTM and ANQGSEA. This clonotype was obtained from a young man who had mild COVID-19 (a few samples of this study predate the infection). The sample titles of this study are shuffled in the database, so cell type and time point are left out; the donor was told from shared clones. Recombination joined TRBV29-1 with TRBJ2-3; TRBD2 is possibly the D segment (5 matching bases). What was sequenced was PBMCs or a T cell subset sorted from them (not recorded which). The nucleotide sequence is TGCAGCGTTGGTGGACTGCTAACCAGCACAGATACGCAGTATTTT. Its protein reads: CSVGGLLTSTDTQYF.